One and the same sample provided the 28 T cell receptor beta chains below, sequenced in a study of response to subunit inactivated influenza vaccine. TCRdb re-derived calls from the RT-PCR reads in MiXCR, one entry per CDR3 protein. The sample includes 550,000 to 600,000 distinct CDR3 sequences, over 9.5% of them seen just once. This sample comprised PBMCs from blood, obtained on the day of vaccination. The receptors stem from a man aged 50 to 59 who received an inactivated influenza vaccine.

CDR3 coding DNA: TGTGCCAGCAGGGTGGGGGGCGCGACTGAAGCTTTCTTT. Its protein is CASRVGGATEAFF. V usage is TRBV6-1 and J usage is TRBJ1-1, with TRBD1 as a possible D gene (6 bases). Trimming cost V 6 bases and J 5 bases, with 13 bases left between them. The CDR3 has 13 residues. Germline loops: CDR1 MNHNS, CDR2 SASEGT.

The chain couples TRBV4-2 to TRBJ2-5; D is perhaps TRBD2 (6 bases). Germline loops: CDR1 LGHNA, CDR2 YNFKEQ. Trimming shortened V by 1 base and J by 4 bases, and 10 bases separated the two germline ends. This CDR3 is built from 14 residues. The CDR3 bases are TGTGCCAGCAGCCAAGGGCCGGGAGTAGAGACCCAGTACTTC. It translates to CASSQGPGVETQYF.

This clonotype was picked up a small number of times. CDR3 coding DNA: TGTGCCAGCAGCAGGGACGGGGAGCTGTTTTTT. This sequence encodes CASSRDGELFF. The chain carries TRBV7-6 and TRBJ2-2; D not resolved. Trimming cost V 5 bases and J 7 bases, with 5 bases left between them. Germline CDR1 reads SGHVS; CDR2 reads FNYEAQ. The CDR3 consists of 11 residues.

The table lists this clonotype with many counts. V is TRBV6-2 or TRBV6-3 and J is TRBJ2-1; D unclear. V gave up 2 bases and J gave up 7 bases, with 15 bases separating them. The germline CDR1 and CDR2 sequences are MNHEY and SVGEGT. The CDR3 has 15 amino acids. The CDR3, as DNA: TGTGCCAGCAGTTACCGCGGAATAGGTGGGAATGAGCAGTTCTTC. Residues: CASSYRGIGGNEQFF.

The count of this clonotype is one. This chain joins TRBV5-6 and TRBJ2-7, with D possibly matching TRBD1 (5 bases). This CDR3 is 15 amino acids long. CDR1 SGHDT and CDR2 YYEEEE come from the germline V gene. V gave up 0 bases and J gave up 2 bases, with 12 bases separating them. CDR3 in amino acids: CASSLAYRSPYEQYF. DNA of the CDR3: TGTGCCAGCAGCTTGGCATACAGGTCCCCCTACGAGCAGTACTTC. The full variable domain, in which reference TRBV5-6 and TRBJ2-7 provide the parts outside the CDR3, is DAGVTQSPTHLIKTRGQQVTLRCSPKSGHDTVSWYQQALGQGPQFIFQYYEEEERQRGNFPDRFSGHQFPNYSSELNVNALLLGDSALYLCASSLAYRSPYEQYFGPGTRLTVT.

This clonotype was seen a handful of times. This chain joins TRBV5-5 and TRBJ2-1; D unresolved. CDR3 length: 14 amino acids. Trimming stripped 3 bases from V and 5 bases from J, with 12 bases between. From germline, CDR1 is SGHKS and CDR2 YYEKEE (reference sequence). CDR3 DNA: TGTGCCAGCAGCTGTTTATACAGAGACAATGAGCAGTTCTTC. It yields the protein CASSCLYRDNEQFF.

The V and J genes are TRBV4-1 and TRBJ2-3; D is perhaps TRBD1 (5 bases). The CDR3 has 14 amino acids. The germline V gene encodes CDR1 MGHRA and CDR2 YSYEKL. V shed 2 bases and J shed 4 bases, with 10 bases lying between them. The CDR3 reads CASSQITGSDTQYF. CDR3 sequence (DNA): TGCGCCAGCAGCCAAATCACAGGATCAGATACGCAGTATTTT.

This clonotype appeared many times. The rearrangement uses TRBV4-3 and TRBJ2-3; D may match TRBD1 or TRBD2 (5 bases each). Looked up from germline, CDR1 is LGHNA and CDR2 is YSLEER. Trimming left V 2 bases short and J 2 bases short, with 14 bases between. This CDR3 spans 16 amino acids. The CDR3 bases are TGCGCCAGCAGCCAATTGAGGGGATCCCCCACAGATACGCAGTATTTT. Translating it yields CASSQLRGSPTDTQYF.

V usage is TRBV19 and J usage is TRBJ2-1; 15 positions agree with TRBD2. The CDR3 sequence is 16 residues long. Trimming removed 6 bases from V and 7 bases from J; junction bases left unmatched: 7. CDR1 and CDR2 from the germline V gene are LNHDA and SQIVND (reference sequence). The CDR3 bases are TGTGCCAGTAGACCGGGACTAGCGGGAGGTGGTAATGAGCAGTTCTTC. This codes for CASRPGLAGGGNEQFF.

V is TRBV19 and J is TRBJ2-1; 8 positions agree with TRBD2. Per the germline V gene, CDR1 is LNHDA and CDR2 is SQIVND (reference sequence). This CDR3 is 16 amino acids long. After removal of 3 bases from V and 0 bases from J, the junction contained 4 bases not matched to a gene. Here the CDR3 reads CASSIDAGGSYNEQFF. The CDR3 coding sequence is TGTGCCAGTAGTATCGACGCGGGAGGCTCCTACAATGAGCAGTTCTTC.

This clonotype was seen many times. The CDR3 DNA reads as TGTGCCAGCAGTTACCACGGGACAACCTATAATTCACCCCTCCACTTT. Its translation: CASSYHGTTYNSPLHF. The chain joins TRBV6-5 to TRBJ1-6; tentative D call: TRBD1 (6 bases). V was clipped by 2 bases and J by 2 bases, with 10 bases between them. The CDR3 loop spans 16 amino acids. The V gene's germline CDR1 is MNHEY and CDR2 SVGAGI.

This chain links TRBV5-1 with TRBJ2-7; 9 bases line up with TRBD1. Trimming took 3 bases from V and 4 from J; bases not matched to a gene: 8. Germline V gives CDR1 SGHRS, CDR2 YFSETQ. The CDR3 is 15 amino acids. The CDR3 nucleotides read TGCGCCAGCAGCTCACAGACAGGGGGAAAGTACGAGCAGTACTTC. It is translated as CASSSQTGGKYEQYF.

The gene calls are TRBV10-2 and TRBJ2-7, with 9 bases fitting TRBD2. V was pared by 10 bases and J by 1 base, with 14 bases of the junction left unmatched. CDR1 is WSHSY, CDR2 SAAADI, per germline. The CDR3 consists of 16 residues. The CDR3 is CATQENSGGPSYEQYF. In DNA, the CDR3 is TGCGCCACCCAAGAAAATAGCGGGGGTCCGTCCTACGAGCAGTACTTC.

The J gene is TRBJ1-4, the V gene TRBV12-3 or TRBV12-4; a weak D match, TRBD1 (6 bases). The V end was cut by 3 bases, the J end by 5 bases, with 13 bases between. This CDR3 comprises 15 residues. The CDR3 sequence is CASSLGTPENEKLFF. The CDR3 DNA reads TGTGCCAGCAGTTTGGGGACACCGGAAAATGAAAAACTGTTTTTT.

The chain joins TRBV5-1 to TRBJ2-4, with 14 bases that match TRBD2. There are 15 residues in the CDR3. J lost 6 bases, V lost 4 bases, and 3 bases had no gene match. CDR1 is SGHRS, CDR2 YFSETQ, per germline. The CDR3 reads CASSETSGGGNIQYF. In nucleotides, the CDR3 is TGCGCCAGCAGCGAGACTAGCGGGGGGGGAAACATTCAGTACTTC.

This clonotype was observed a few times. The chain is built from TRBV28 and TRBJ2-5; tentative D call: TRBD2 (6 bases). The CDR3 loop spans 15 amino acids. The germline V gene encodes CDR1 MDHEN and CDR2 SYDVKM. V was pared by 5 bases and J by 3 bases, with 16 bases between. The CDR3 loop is CASSLSPASEETQYF. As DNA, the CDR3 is TGTGCCAGCAGTCTTTCTCCGGCTAGCGAAGAGACCCAGTACTTC.

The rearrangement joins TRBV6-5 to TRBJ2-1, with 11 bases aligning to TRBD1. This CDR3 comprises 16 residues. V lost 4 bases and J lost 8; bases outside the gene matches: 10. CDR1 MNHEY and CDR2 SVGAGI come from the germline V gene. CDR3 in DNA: TGTGCCAGCAGTTCCCTCGGGGGACAGGGGGTTCATGAGCAGTTCTTC. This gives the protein CASSSLGGQGVHEQFF.

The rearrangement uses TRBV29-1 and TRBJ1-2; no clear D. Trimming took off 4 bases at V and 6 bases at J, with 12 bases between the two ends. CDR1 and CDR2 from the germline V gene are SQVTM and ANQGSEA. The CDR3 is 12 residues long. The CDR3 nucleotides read TGCAGCGTTGCAAAGAACACGGATGGCTACACCTTC. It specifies CSVAKNTDGYTF.

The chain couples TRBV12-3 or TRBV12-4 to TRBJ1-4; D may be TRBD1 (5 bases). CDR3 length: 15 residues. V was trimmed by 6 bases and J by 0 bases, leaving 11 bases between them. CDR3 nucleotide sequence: TGTGCCAGCAGCCAGGGCATCGCAACTAATGAAAAACTGTTTTTT. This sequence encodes CASSQGIATNEKLFF.

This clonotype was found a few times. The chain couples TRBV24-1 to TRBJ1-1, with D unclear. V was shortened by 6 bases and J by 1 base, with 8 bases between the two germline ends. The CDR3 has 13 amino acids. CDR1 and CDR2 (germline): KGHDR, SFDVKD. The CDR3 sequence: CATSWGSNTEAFF. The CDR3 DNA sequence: TGTGCCACCAGTTGGGGTTCGAACACTGAAGCTTTCTTT.

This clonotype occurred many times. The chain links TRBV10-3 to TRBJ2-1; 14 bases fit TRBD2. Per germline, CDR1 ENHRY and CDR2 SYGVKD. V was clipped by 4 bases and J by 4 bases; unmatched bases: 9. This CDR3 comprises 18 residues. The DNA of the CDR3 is TGTGCCATCAGTGGGAGAGGACTAGCGGGGGGAGTTTACAATGAGCAGTTCTTC. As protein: CAISGRGLAGGVYNEQFF.

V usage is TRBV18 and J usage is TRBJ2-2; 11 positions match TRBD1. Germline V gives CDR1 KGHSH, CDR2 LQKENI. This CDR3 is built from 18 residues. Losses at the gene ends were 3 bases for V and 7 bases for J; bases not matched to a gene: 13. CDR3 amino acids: CASSPYGGGQGAVGELFF. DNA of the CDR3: TGTGCCAGCTCACCCTACGGTGGAGGACAGGGGGCCGTCGGGGAGCTGTTTTTT.

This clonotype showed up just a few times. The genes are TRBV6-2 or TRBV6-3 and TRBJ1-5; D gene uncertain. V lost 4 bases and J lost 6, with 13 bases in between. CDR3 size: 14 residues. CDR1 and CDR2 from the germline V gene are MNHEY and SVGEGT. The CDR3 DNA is TGTGCCAGCAGTTCGTCGATTTCGGGTCAGCCCCAGCATTTT. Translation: CASSSSISGQPQHF.

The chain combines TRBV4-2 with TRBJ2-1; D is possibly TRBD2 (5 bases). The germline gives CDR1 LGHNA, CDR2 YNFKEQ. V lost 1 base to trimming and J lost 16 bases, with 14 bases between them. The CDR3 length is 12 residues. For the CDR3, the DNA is TGTGCCAGCAGCCAAGCTAGGACTGCGGAATTCTTC. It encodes CASSQARTAEFF.

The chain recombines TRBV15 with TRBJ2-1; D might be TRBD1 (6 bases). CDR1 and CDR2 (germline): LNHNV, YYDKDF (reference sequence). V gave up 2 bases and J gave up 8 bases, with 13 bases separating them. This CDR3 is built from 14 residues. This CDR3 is CATSRLQGGDEQFF. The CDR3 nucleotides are TGTGCCACCAGCAGATTACAGGGTGGGGATGAGCAGTTCTTC.

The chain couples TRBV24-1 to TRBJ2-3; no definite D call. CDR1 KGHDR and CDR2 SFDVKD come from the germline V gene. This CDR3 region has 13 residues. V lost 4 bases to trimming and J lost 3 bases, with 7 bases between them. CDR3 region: CATSDPPTDTQYF. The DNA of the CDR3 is TGTGCCACCAGTGACCCTCCTACAGATACGCAGTATTTT.

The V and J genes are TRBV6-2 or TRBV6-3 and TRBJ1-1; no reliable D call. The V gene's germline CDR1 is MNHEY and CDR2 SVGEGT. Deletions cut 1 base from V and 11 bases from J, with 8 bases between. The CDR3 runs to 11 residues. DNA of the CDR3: TGTGCCAGCAGTTACTGGCCGGGGGCTTTCTTT. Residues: CASSYWPGAFF.

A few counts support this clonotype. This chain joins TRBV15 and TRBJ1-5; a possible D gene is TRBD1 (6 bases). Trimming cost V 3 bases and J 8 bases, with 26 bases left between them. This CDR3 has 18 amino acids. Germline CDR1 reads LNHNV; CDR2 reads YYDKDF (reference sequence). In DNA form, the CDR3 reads TGTGCCACCAGCAGTAGGGGTAGGGGACACCGAAACGTGAAGCCCCAGCATTTT. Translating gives CATSSRGRGHRNVKPQHF. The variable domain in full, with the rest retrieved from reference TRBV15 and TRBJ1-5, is DAMVIQNPRYQVTQFGKPVTLSCSQTLNHNVMYWYQQKSSQAPKLLFHYYDKDFNNEADTPDNFQSRRPNTSFCFLDIRSPGLGDTAMYLCATSSRGRGHRNVKPQHFGDGTRLSIL.